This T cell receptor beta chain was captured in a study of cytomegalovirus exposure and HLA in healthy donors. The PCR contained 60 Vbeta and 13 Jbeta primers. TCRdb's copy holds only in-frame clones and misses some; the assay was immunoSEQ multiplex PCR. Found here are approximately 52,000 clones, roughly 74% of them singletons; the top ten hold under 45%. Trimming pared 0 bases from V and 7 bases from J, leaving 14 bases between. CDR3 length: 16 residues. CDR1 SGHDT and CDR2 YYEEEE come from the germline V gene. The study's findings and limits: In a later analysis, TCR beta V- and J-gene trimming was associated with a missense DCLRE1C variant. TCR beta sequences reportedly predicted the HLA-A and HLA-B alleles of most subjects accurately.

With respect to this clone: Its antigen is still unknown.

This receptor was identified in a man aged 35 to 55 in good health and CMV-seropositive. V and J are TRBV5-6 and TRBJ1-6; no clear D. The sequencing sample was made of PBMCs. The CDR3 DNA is TGTGCCAGCAGCTTGGGGCAGGACTTGTTGAATTCACCCCTCCACTTT. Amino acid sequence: CASSLGQDLLNSPLHF.